Below, 29 T cell receptor beta chains from the same sample are listed, as sequenced in a study of cytomegalovirus exposure and HLA in healthy donors. The PCR was carried out with 60 Vbeta primers and 13 Jbeta primers. Repertoires were generated with immunoSEQ multiplex PCR, while TCRdb's copy carries only in-frame clones and drops some. Among 120,000 or so clones listed, approximately 76% were seen once. The sequenced sample was PBMCs. Receptors originate from a man between 45 and 60 years old in good health and CMV-seropositive.

The V call is TRBV2, the J call TRBJ2-7, with 10 bases fitting TRBD1. The CDR3 sequence is 16 residues long. V dropped 4 bases and J dropped 2; count of bases not matched to a gene: 8. The germline V gene has CDR1 SNHLY and CDR2 FYNNEI. The CDR3 sequence is CASSGGPGQGTYEQYF. DNA for the CDR3: TGTGCCAGCAGTGGGGGGCCGGGACAGGGGACCTACGAGCAGTACTTC.

The chain joins TRBV2 to TRBJ1-1, with D perhaps matching TRBD1 (5 bases). The germline V gene has CDR1 SNHLY and CDR2 FYNNEI. This CDR3 has 14 residues. Trimming shortened V by 8 bases and J by 0 bases, and 13 bases separated the two germline ends. This CDR3 is CASLRGQLNTEAFF. CDR3 DNA sequence: TGTGCCAGCCTTAGGGGCCAACTGAACACTGAAGCTTTCTTT.

The genes are TRBV2 and TRBJ1-4; 7 nucleotides match TRBD1. The CDR3 is 14 amino acids. Looked up from germline, CDR1 is SNHLY and CDR2 is FYNNEI. The V and J ends lost 6 bases and 6 bases, in that order; junction bases with no gene match: 7. The CDR3 reads CASRLTTGYEKLFF. For the CDR3, the DNA is TGTGCCAGCAGATTAACGACAGGGTATGAAAAACTGTTTTTT.

The chain links TRBV9 to TRBJ1-3; 7 nucleotides line up with TRBD1. V shed 3 bases, J shed 4 bases, and the junction held 10 bases outside the gene matches. This CDR3 region has 16 residues. From germline, CDR1 is SGDLS and CDR2 YYNGEE. The CDR3 loop is CASSAHSGGFGNTIYF. CDR3 DNA: TGTGCCAGCAGCGCCCACTCAGGGGGTTTCGGAAACACCATATATTTT.

CDR3 in amino acids: CASSSGGQGLLFF. CDR3 nucleotide sequence: TGCGCCAGCAGCTCCGGGGGACAGGGACTACTGTTTTTT. The chain recombines TRBV5-1 with TRBJ1-4; TRBD1 matches at 9 bases. Germline CDR1 SGHRS, CDR2 YFSETQ. The V segment lost 3 bases and the J segment 13 bases; nucleotides outside the gene matches: 7. This CDR3 has 13 residues.

The CDR3 sequence: CASSGYWQGDSGNTIYF. The CDR3 DNA is TGTGCCAGTAGTGGCTATTGGCAGGGTGACTCTGGAAACACCATATATTTT. The rearrangement joins TRBV19 to TRBJ1-3, with a tentative D call TRBD1 (5 bases). The CDR3 is made up of 17 amino acids. Looked up from germline, CDR1 is LNHDA and CDR2 is SQIVND (reference sequence). Trimming removed 5 bases at V and 0 bases at J, with 17 bases between.

CDR3 sequence: CASRRGMSLLATNEKLFF. In DNA form, the CDR3 reads TGTGCCAGCAGGAGGGGGATGAGTCTTTTAGCAACTAATGAAAAACTGTTTTTT. The V call is TRBV5-5, the J call TRBJ1-4; TRBD1 is a possible D gene (6 bases). In germline, CDR1 is SGHKS, CDR2 YYEKEE (reference sequence). V lost 5 bases to trimming and J lost 0 bases, with 20 bases between them. The CDR3 has 18 residues.

This sequence joins TRBV29-1 and TRBJ2-5, with D perhaps TRBD1 (6 bases). The length of the CDR3 is 12 residues. With 1 base removed from V and 4 bases from J, the gap between germline ends came to 7 bases. Germline CDR1 is SQVTM and CDR2 is ANQGSEA. As DNA, the CDR3 is TGCAGCGTTGAAGGCAGGGGAGAGACCCAGTACTTC. This gives the protein CSVEGRGETQYF.

The chain combines TRBV2 with TRBJ2-1, with D perhaps matching TRBD2 (5 bases). Germline V gives CDR1 SNHLY, CDR2 FYNNEI. This CDR3 has 15 amino acids. Trimming stripped 5 bases from V and 0 bases from J, with 11 bases between. The chain's CDR3 is CASSRERPSYNEQFF. DNA for the CDR3: TGTGCCAGCAGTAGGGAGCGGCCCTCCTACAATGAGCAGTTCTTC.

The CDR3 nucleotides are TGTGCCAGCAGCGTAGCAGCGGGGGGGGTGAATGAGCAGTTCTTC. It encodes CASSVAAGGVNEQFF. The rearrangement joins TRBV9 to TRBJ2-1, with 10 bases matching TRBD2. Losses at the gene ends were 0 bases for V and 7 bases for J; bases not matched to a gene: 4. Germline V lookup: CDR1 SGDLS, CDR2 YYNGEE. This CDR3 comprises 15 residues.

This clone showed up just a few times. CDR3 sequence (DNA): TGTGCCAGTAGAGTCTCGCTATCTAATGAAAAACTGTTTTTT. This gives the protein CASRVSLSNEKLFF. This sequence joins TRBV6-6 and TRBJ1-4; D uncertain. This CDR3 region has 14 residues. Trimming took 9 bases from V and 3 from J, leaving 14 bases between them. Germline V gene lookup returns CDR1 MNHNY and CDR2 SVGAGI (reference sequence).

This chain links TRBV10-3 with TRBJ2-2, with 11 positions matching TRBD2. The CDR3 is 18 residues long. Germline-derived CDR1 and CDR2 are ENHRY and SYGVKD. J lost 0 bases, V lost 4 bases, and 7 bases had no gene match. CDR3 region: CAISGGLAEISNTGELFF. The DNA for the CDR3 is TGTGCCATCAGTGGGGGACTAGCGGAGATTTCGAACACCGGGGAGCTGTTTTTT.

The rearrangement uses TRBV27 and TRBJ2-7, with 7 bases identical to TRBD1. Losses at the gene ends were 0 bases for V and 2 bases for J; bases not matched to a gene: 1. Germline CDR1 MNHEY, CDR2 SMNVEV (reference sequence). There are 14 residues in the CDR3. The CDR3 region is CASSLSRGPYEQYF. CDR3 in DNA: TGTGCCAGCAGTTTATCAAGGGGGCCCTACGAGCAGTACTTC.

The chain is built from TRBV2 and TRBJ2-4; D not certain. The CDR3 spans 17 residues. CDR1 is SNHLY, CDR2 FYNNEI, per germline. V dropped 1 base and J dropped 0 bases, with 13 bases sitting between them. The CDR3 region is CASSEGSIWLAKNIQYF. Here the CDR3 DNA reads TGTGCCAGCAGTGAAGGATCAATTTGGCTAGCCAAAAACATTCAGTACTTC.

The chain is built from TRBV7-8 and TRBJ1-1, with D unresolved. Germline V CDR1 and CDR2: SGHVS, FQNEAQ. V lost 5 bases and J 3 bases, leaving 10 bases between the germline ends. The CDR3 is made up of 13 amino acids. CDR3 coding DNA: TGTGCCAGCAGCGTAGAAGAGTACACTGAAGCTTTCTTT. Its translation: CASSVEEYTEAFF.

The genes are TRBV4-1 and TRBJ2-3, with 13 bases lining up with TRBD2. Germline V gene data show CDR1 as MGHRA and CDR2 as YSYEKL. This CDR3 has 16 residues. V shed 6 bases and J 5 bases; nucleotides not matched to a gene: 8. Here the CDR3 DNA reads TGCGCCAGCAGACTACTAGCGGGAGGGCCGGTAGATACGCAGTATTTT. Its translation: CASRLLAGGPVDTQYF.

The chain links TRBV5-1 to TRBJ2-7; tentatively, D is TRBD1 (6 bases). Per the germline V gene, CDR1 is SGHRS and CDR2 is YFSETQ. The CDR3 is 14 amino acids. V was pared by 4 bases and J by 2 bases, with 13 bases between. The CDR3, as DNA: TGCGCCAGCAGCCCAGGGGCGATTGCCTACGAGCAGTACTTC. As protein: CASSPGAIAYEQYF. Combining the CDR3 with reference TRBV5-1 and TRBJ2-7 gives the whole variable domain KAGVTQTPRYLIKTRGQQVTLSCSPISGHRSVSWYQQTPGQGLQFLFEYFSETQRNKGNFPGRFSGRQFSNSRSEMNVSTLELGDSALYLCASSPGAIAYEQYFGPGTRLTVT.

The chain is built from TRBV4-1 and TRBJ2-3, with D tentatively TRBD2 (6 bases). In germline, CDR1 is MGHRA, CDR2 YSYEKL. The CDR3 has 15 residues. V was clipped by 4 bases and J by 2 bases, with 13 bases between them. DNA of the CDR3: TGCGCCAGCAGCCGGGCGGGGCAGCCCACAGATACGCAGTATTTT. Translated: CASSRAGQPTDTQYF.

Here the CDR3 reads CASSREPTSFSYEQYF. CDR3 bases: TGCGCCAGCAGCCGGGAACCGACTAGCTTTTCCTACGAGCAGTACTTC. The chain links TRBV4-1 to TRBJ2-7, with 7 bases that match TRBD2. Trimming at V came to 4 bases and at J to 1 base, leaving 10 bases not matched to a gene. This CDR3 has 16 amino acids. Germline-derived CDR1 and CDR2 are MGHRA and YSYEKL.

The V call is TRBV7-9, the J call TRBJ2-1, with a possible D match to TRBD2 (6 bases). CDR1 is SEHNR and CDR2 is FQNEAQ in the germline V gene (reference sequence). Deletions cut 4 bases from V and 12 bases from J, with 22 bases between. The CDR3 has 15 amino acids. The CDR3 spells CASSWGDGGAGMQFF. DNA for the CDR3: TGTGCCAGCAGCTGGGGGGATGGGGGTGCAGGGATGCAGTTCTTC. The variable domain in full, completed from reference TRBV7-9 and TRBJ2-1, reads DTGVSQNPRHKITKRGQNVTFRCDPISEHNRLYWYRQTLGQGPEFLTYFQNEAQLEKSRLLSDRFSAERPKGSFSTLEIQRTEQGDSAMYLCASSWGDGGAGMQFFGPGTRLTVL.

The chain links TRBV5-8 to TRBJ2-7, with TRBD1 matching over 11 bases. CDR3 length: 14 amino acids. Germline V CDR1 and CDR2: SGHTS, YDEGEE. V was clipped by 5 bases and J by 7 bases; unmatched bases: 8. This chain's CDR3 is CASSYGQGAREQYF. DNA of the CDR3: TGTGCCAGCAGTTACGGACAGGGGGCAAGAGAGCAGTACTTC.

The chain combines TRBV18 with TRBJ1-5; 8 nucleotides agree with TRBD1. CDR3 length: 15 amino acids. Germline CDR1 reads KGHSH; CDR2 reads LQKENI. V lost 3 bases to trimming and J lost 5 bases; unmatched junction nucleotides: 6. The chain's CDR3 is CASSPQQGVDQPQHF. The CDR3 region has the DNA TGTGCCAGCTCACCCCAACAGGGGGTGGATCAGCCCCAGCATTTT.

The rearrangement uses TRBV2 and TRBJ2-2; the D is unclear. Trimming took 8 bases from V and 3 from J, leaving 13 bases between them. There are 14 residues in the CDR3. Germline CDR1 and CDR2: SNHLY and FYNNEI. The CDR3 DNA follows: TGTGCCAGCGAAGTTCAGGTGTACACCGGGGAGCTGTTTTTT. It is translated as CASEVQVYTGELFF.

This clone turned up a few times. The chain recombines TRBV25-1 with TRBJ1-4; 7 nucleotides align to TRBD1. The CDR3 length is 15 residues. Germline V gene data show CDR1 as MGHDK and CDR2 as SYGVNS. The V gene end was trimmed by 8 bases and the J gene end by 7 bases; junction bases not matched to a gene: 13. The CDR3 protein is CASRTGRGPPEKLFF. CDR3 DNA sequence: TGTGCCAGCCGCACGGGAAGGGGGCCTCCTGAAAAACTGTTTTTT.

This clone was detected only once. The chain is built from TRBV9 and TRBJ2-5; 7 bases are a match to TRBD2. V gave up 4 bases and J gave up 0 bases; unmatched junction bases: 6. The germline V gene has CDR1 SGDLS and CDR2 YYNGEE. CDR3 length equals 15 residues. CDR3 protein: CASSTGTTYQETQYF. DNA for the CDR3: TGTGCCAGCAGCACGGGGACTACTTACCAAGAGACCCAGTACTTC.

Note on this clone: One end of the junction varies from germline; a read error may be responsible. V usage is TRBV7-7 and J usage is TRBJ2-1; 12 positions agree with TRBD2. CDR3 length: 16 amino acids. The germline gives CDR1 SSHAT, CDR2 FNYEAQ (reference sequence). The CDR3 loop reads CASSLGGLAGRNEQFF. In DNA, the CDR3 is TGTGCTAGCAGCTTAGGAGGACTAGCGGGAAGGAATGAGCAGTTCTTC. The entire variable domain, with the rest obtained from reference TRBV7-7 and TRBJ2-1, is as follows: GAGVSQSPRYKVTKRGQDVTLRCDPISSHATLYWYQQALGQGPEFLTYFNYEAQPDKSGLPSDRFSAERPEGSISTLTIQRTEQRDSAMYRCASSLGGLAGRNEQFFGPGTRLTVL.

The rearrangement joins TRBV18 to TRBJ1-2; maybe TRBD1 (5 bases). The CDR3 is 17 amino acids. Trimming took 3 bases from V and 1 from J, leaving 18 bases between them. CDR1 and CDR2 (germline): KGHSH, LQKENI. The CDR3 nucleotides are TGTGCCAGCTCACCCGCGGCGGGACCTCTCGATAACTATGGCTACACCTTC. Translation: CASSPAAGPLDNYGYTF. Variable domain in full (rest from reference TRBV18 and TRBJ1-2): NAGVMQNPRHLVRRRGQEARLRCSPMKGHSHVYWYRQLPEEGLKFMVYLQKENIIDESGMPKERFSAEFPKEGPSILRIQQVVRGDSAAYFCASSPAAGPLDNYGYTFGSGTRLTVV.

This sequence joins TRBV6-5 and TRBJ1-2, with D possibly TRBD1 on 6 matching bases. V was cut by 5 bases and J by 8 bases, with 18 bases left in between. Germline lookup yields CDR1 MNHEY and CDR2 SVGAGI. This CDR3 is 14 amino acids long. The CDR3 loop reads CASSRSGGLLGYTF. The CDR3 nucleotides read TGTGCCAGCAGTCGCAGCGGGGGGCTTCTCGGCTACACCTTC.

This rearrangement joins TRBV5-1 to TRBJ2-7; 12 bases match TRBD2. Germline lookup yields CDR1 SGHRS and CDR2 YFSETQ. The CDR3 runs 15 residues. Trimming removed 0 bases from V and 6 bases from J; junction bases left unmatched: 4. This CDR3 reads CASSLVASGGVEQYF. In nucleotides, the CDR3 is TGCGCCAGCAGCTTGGTGGCTAGCGGGGGGGTCGAGCAGTACTTC.